This T cell receptor (beta chain) appears in the sequencing data of a study of blood T cells in healthy people across ages. For the second PCR, which ran for about 7 to 11 cycles, a sample-barcoded 5' primer and a J-beta primer mix were used. TCRdb re-called the 5' RACE reads with MiXCR, one entry per CDR3 protein. The sample carries around 1,600,000 distinct CDR3 sequences, under 55% recorded once. Only a few counts were recorded for this clonotype. The ends were cut back, 1 base at V and 3 bases at J, with 8 bases in the middle. Germline CDR1 and CDR2: SGHRS and YFSETQ. The CDR3 runs to 14 residues.

The clonotype originates from a woman younger than 35 in good health. V usage is TRBV5-1 and J usage is TRBJ2-1, with D tentatively TRBD2 (6 bases). Sequencing used blood. The DNA for the CDR3 is TGCGCCAGCAGCTTGAGGGAGGTCTACAATGAGCAGTTCTTC. This translates into CASSLREVYNEQFF. Using reference TRBV5-1 and TRBJ2-1 for the parts outside the CDR3, the full variable domain is KAGVTQTPRYLIKTRGQQVTLSCSPISGHRSVSWYQQTPGQGLQFLFEYFSETQRNKGNFPGRFSGRQFSNSRSEMNVSTLELGDSALYLCASSLREVYNEQFFGPGTRLTVL.